This passage covers 32 T cell receptor beta chains from one sample sequenced in a study of cytomegalovirus exposure and HLA in healthy donors. PCR used 60 Vbeta primers and 13 Jbeta primers. The assay was immunoSEQ multiplex PCR, and TCRdb's table has in-frame clones only and misses some. In the table there are around 100,000 clones, 65% to 75% of which are singletons. The specimen was PBMCs. Source of these receptors: a woman aged 18-29 years in good health and CMV-seropositive.

The chain joins TRBV10-3 to TRBJ1-1, with a weak D call TRBD1 (6 bases). Trimming shortened V by 8 bases and J by 1 base, and 14 bases separated the two germline ends. The CDR3 consists of 14 residues. Germline lookup yields CDR1 ENHRY and CDR2 SYGVKD. CDR3 protein: CAISGEKTNTEAFF. In DNA, the CDR3 is TGTGCCATCTCAGGGGAGAAGACGAACACTGAAGCTTTCTTT.

The V call is TRBV7-3, the J call TRBJ2-3; D call uncertain. CDR1 SGHTA and CDR2 FQGTGA come from the germline V gene. The length of the CDR3 is 13 residues. Trimming took off 1 base at V and 5 bases at J, with 7 bases between the two ends. CDR3 residues: CASSLSPGDTQYF. The CDR3 DNA reads as TGTGCCAGCAGCTTAAGTCCCGGAGATACGCAGTATTTT.

V and J are TRBV7-2 and TRBJ2-5; TRBD2 agrees at 8 bases. The CDR3 length is 16 residues. The ends lost 5 bases at V and 7 bases at J; junction bases unmatched: 15. Germline lookup yields CDR1 SGHTA and CDR2 FQGNSA. The CDR3: CASSTLAALPLGTQYF. The CDR3 DNA follows: TGTGCCAGCAGCACACTAGCGGCCCTCCCGTTAGGGACCCAGTACTTC.

The gene calls are TRBV5-1 and TRBJ2-1, with 9 bases lining up with TRBD2. This CDR3 has 15 residues. V was pared by 0 bases and J by 3 bases, with 1 base of the junction left unmatched. In germline, CDR1 is SGHRS, CDR2 YFSETQ. The CDR3 bases are TGCGCCAGCAGCTTGGGGACTAGCGACTACAATGAGCAGTTCTTC. Residues: CASSLGTSDYNEQFF.

The chain carries TRBV5-4 and TRBJ1-5; TRBD1 is a possible D gene (5 bases). Germline CDR1 reads SGHNT; CDR2 reads YYREEE (reference sequence). CDR3 length: 14 amino acids. The V end was cut by 2 bases, the J end by 3 bases, with 9 bases between. The CDR3 DNA follows: TGTGCCAGCAGCTTCCCAGGGTCCAATCAGCCCCAGCATTTT. Translated, it gives CASSFPGSNQPQHF.

The chain uses TRBV6-1 and TRBJ2-1; 11 bases fit TRBD2. The CDR3 loop spans 14 amino acids. The V gene's germline CDR1 is MNHNS and CDR2 SASEGT. Trimming removed 10 bases from V and 2 bases from J; junction bases left unmatched: 4. This chain's CDR3 is CATGLAGTYNEQFF. The DNA for the CDR3 is TGTGCCACTGGACTAGCGGGTACCTACAATGAGCAGTTCTTC.

This clone was seen a handful of times. The chain is built from TRBV20-1 and TRBJ2-5; D uncertain. The CDR3 length is 11 residues. Germline V gene lookup returns CDR1 DFQATT and CDR2 SNEGSKA (reference sequence). Trimming took off 3 bases at V and 4 bases at J, with 6 bases between the two ends. This CDR3 is CSARLIETQYF. CDR3 nucleotides: TGCAGTGCTAGGTTAATAGAGACCCAGTACTTC.

V usage is TRBV5-6 and J usage is TRBJ2-1; a possible D gene is TRBD2 (5 bases). The V gene's germline CDR1 is SGHDT and CDR2 YYEEEE. The CDR3 is 13 residues long. V shed 2 bases and J shed 7 bases, with 10 bases lying between them. CDR3 in DNA: TGTGCCAGCAGCTTAGGGAGAAGGAATGAGCAGTTCTTC. Protein sequence: CASSLGRRNEQFF.

This clone was seen a handful of times. The genes are TRBV7-9 and TRBJ2-7, with 7 bases matching TRBD2. Germline V CDR1 and CDR2: SEHNR, FQNEAQ (reference sequence). V gave up 8 bases and J gave up 2 bases; unmatched junction bases: 9. The CDR3 is 14 residues long. CDR3 sequence (DNA): TGTGCCAGCGCCCTTGGGGGGGGTCCCTACGAGCAGTACTTC. Translated: CASALGGGPYEQYF.

This chain connects TRBV7-9 to TRBJ2-7; 9 nucleotides match TRBD2. CDR1 is SEHNR and CDR2 is FQNEAQ in the germline V gene (reference sequence). With V trimmed by 6 bases and J by 2 bases, 5 bases remained unmatched. This CDR3 has 14 residues. CDR3 nucleotide sequence: TGTGCCAGCAGGCCTAGCGGGAATGCCTACGAGCAGTACTTC. It codes for CASRPSGNAYEQYF. Drawing the rest from reference TRBV7-9 and TRBJ2-7, the complete variable domain is DTGVSQNPRHKITKRGQNVTFRCDPISEHNRLYWYRQTLGQGPEFLTYFQNEAQLEKSRLLSDRFSAERPKGSFSTLEIQRTEQGDSAMYLCASRPSGNAYEQYFGPGTRLTVT.

The genes are TRBV7-8 and TRBJ2-5; D is perhaps TRBD1 (5 bases). The V and J ends lost 0 bases and 4 bases respectively, with 15 bases between them. The germline gives CDR1 SGHVS, CDR2 FQNEAQ. The CDR3 has 16 amino acids. The DNA of the CDR3 is TGTGCCAGCAGCTTAGCGAATGGGGCCATACGAGAGACCCAGTACTTC. This translates into CASSLANGAIRETQYF.

As to this clone: An end of the junction differs from the germline gene, which may be a read error. The genes are TRBV19 and TRBJ2-7; 9 positions match TRBD2. The CDR3 contains 15 residues. The germline gives CDR1 LNHDA, CDR2 SQIVND (reference sequence). CDR3 sequence reads: CASSIGTSRSYEQYF. In DNA form, the CDR3 reads TGTGCCAGTAGCATAGGGACTAGCAGATCCTACGAGCAGTACTTC.

Concerning this clone itself: The sample has other DNA sequences that encode this CDR3 too. The V gene is TRBV6-4, the J gene TRBJ2-3, with 13 bases matching TRBD2. Germline V gene sequence: CDR1 MRHNA, CDR2 SNTAGT. The CDR3 has 16 residues. V was clipped by 3 bases and J by 3 bases; unmatched bases: 3. CDR3 in amino acids: CASSELAGGSTDTQYF. In nucleotides, the CDR3 is TGTGCCAGCAGTGAACTAGCGGGAGGGAGTACAGATACGCAGTATTTT.

There are a few counts of this clone. J is TRBJ2-3 and V is TRBV7-9; 7 nucleotides match TRBD2. Trimming at V came to 5 bases and at J to 6 bases, leaving 8 bases not matched to a gene. CDR3 length equals 14 residues. The V gene's germline CDR1 is SEHNR and CDR2 FQNEAQ (reference sequence). CDR3 region: CASSPDPGGDTQYF. DNA for the CDR3: TGTGCCAGCAGCCCAGACCCGGGGGGTGATACGCAGTATTTT.

The chain combines TRBV12-2 with TRBJ1-1. TRBV12-2 is a recognized pseudogene. This CDR3 spans 16 amino acids. In DNA, the CDR3 is TGTGCAAGTCGCTCGCAGGGGACGGGAGGTCGCACTGAAGCTTTCTTT. It is translated as CASRSQGTGGRTEAFF.

The CDR3 loop reads CASRPDRDWYEQYF. The CDR3 nucleotides read TGTGCCAGCAGACCGGACAGGGACTGGTACGAGCAGTACTTC. V gene TRBV27 combines with J gene TRBJ2-7; 8 bases match TRBD1. With V trimmed by 6 bases and J by 4 bases, 8 bases remained unmatched. CDR1 is MNHEY and CDR2 is SMNVEV in the germline V gene (reference sequence). The CDR3 runs to 14 residues.

The chain recombines TRBV10-3 with TRBJ1-2; no clear D. The CDR3 covers 13 residues. Trimming left V 0 bases short and J 8 bases short, with 10 bases between. CDR1 and CDR2 (germline): ENHRY, SYGVKD. CDR3 DNA: TGTGCCATCAGTGAGTCGTTCGAGATGGGCTACACCTTC. It encodes CAISESFEMGYTF.

The rearrangement uses TRBV7-9 and TRBJ2-3; 8 bases match TRBD2. Losses at the gene ends were 0 bases for V and 5 bases for J; bases not matched to a gene: 4. Germline CDR1 and CDR2: SEHNR and FQNEAQ (reference sequence). This CDR3 is 15 amino acids long. This chain's CDR3 is CASSLAGGRKDTQYF. The CDR3 coding sequence is TGTGCCAGCAGCTTAGCGGGCGGGAGGAAAGATACGCAGTATTTT. Variable domain in full (rest from reference TRBV7-9 and TRBJ2-3): DTGVSQNPRHKITKRGQNVTFRCDPISEHNRLYWYRQTLGQGPEFLTYFQNEAQLEKSRLLSDRFSAERPKGSFSTLEIQRTEQGDSAMYLCASSLAGGRKDTQYFGPGTRLTVL.

The chain combines TRBV18 with TRBJ1-2; D not certain. Looked up from germline, CDR1 is KGHSH and CDR2 is LQKENI. V gave up 3 bases and J gave up 2 bases, with 4 bases separating them. This CDR3 comprises 12 residues. CDR3 sequence: CASSPANYGYTF. The CDR3 DNA reads as TGTGCCAGCTCACCTGCGAACTATGGCTACACCTTC.

J is TRBJ1-1 and V is TRBV5-6; 8 bases are a match to TRBD1. Unmatched junction bases numbered 1, after V lost 2 bases and J lost 1 base. The CDR3 sequence is 14 residues long. CDR1 and CDR2 (germline): SGHDT, YYEEEE. Here the CDR3 DNA reads TGTGCCAGCAGCTTTGGGACAGGGAACACTGAAGCTTTCTTT. Its protein is CASSFGTGNTEAFF.

This clone was seen a handful of times. The rearrangement links TRBV10-3 to TRBJ2-6; no firm D call. V shed 2 bases and J shed 3 bases, with 5 bases lying between them. Germline V gene data show CDR1 as ENHRY and CDR2 as SYGVKD. This CDR3 comprises 14 residues. The CDR3 sequence is CAISEENGANVLTF. CDR3 nucleotides: TGTGCCATCAGTGAGGAGAATGGGGCCAACGTCCTGACTTTC.

This chain uses TRBV9 with TRBJ2-1, with 11 bases lining up with TRBD2. V shed 4 bases and J 7 bases; nucleotides not matched to a gene: 13. This CDR3 is 17 amino acids long. The V gene's germline CDR1 is SGDLS and CDR2 YYNGEE. The CDR3 region has the DNA TGTGCCAGCAGCCTCGGGTGGGCTAGCGGGAGGTATAATGAGCAGTTCTTC. Encoded protein: CASSLGWASGRYNEQFF.

This clone has only a few counts. This rearrangement joins TRBV5-1 to TRBJ2-7; 10 nucleotides match TRBD1. This CDR3 is built from 14 residues. Germline loops: CDR1 SGHRS, CDR2 YFSETQ. J gave up 5 bases and V 4 bases, and 6 bases lay outside the gene matches. CDR3 region: CASSDDRGRNEQYF. The CDR3 DNA follows: TGCGCCAGCAGCGATGACAGGGGGCGCAACGAGCAGTACTTC.

The chain joins TRBV7-9 to TRBJ1-2; D not certain. The V gene lost 1 base and the J gene lost 4 bases, with 10 bases spanning the gap. The CDR3 runs 14 residues. Germline CDR1 and CDR2: SEHNR and FQNEAQ (reference sequence). The CDR3 nucleotides are TGTGCCAGCAGCTTAGGACCCGGGATCTATGGCTACACCTTC. Translating gives CASSLGPGIYGYTF.

A few counts support this clone. The J gene is TRBJ2-3, the V gene TRBV7-3; no clear D. V dropped 1 base and J dropped 3 bases, with 14 bases sitting between them. The CDR3 extends over 16 amino acids. Germline CDR1 is SGHTA and CDR2 is FQGTGA. The CDR3 reads CASSLIAGHPTDTQYF. CDR3 sequence (DNA): TGTGCCAGCAGCTTAATTGCAGGCCACCCAACAGATACGCAGTATTTT.

The chain links TRBV28 to TRBJ1-5; D remains ambiguous. The CDR3 runs to 14 residues. V dropped 3 bases and J dropped 5 bases, with 11 bases sitting between them. The germline gives CDR1 MDHEN, CDR2 SYDVKM. For the CDR3, the DNA is TGTGCCAGCAGTTTTTTCACGGTAGATCAGCCCCAGCATTTT. It codes for CASSFFTVDQPQHF.

About this clone itself: The junction departs from germline at one end; a sequencing error may be responsible. The chain couples TRBV19 to TRBJ1-2; no firm D call. The germline V gene encodes CDR1 LNHDA and CDR2 SQIVND (reference sequence). This CDR3 spans 12 amino acids. CDR3 amino acids: CASSRDNYSYTF. CDR3 DNA: TGTGCCAGTAGTCGGGATAACTATAGCTACACCTTC. Full variable domain (missing parts from reference TRBV19 and TRBJ1-2): DGGITQSPKYLFRKEGQNVTLSCEQNLNHDAMYWYRQDPGQGLRLIYYSQIVNDFQKGDIAEGYSVSREKKESFPLTVTSAQKNPTAFYLCASSRDNYSYTFGSGTRLTVV.

The chain combines TRBV21-1 with TRBJ1-2; TRBD1, as called in the table, went unchecked against the DNA. TRBV21-1 is classified as a pseudogene. This CDR3 comprises 15 residues. The CDR3: CASSTRQGASYGYTF. As DNA, the CDR3 is TGTGCCAGCAGCACCCGACAGGGGGCTAGCTATGGCTACACCTTC.

J is TRBJ1-5 and V is TRBV27; 8 bases fit TRBD1. CDR1 and CDR2 from the germline V gene are MNHEY and SMNVEV (reference sequence). The CDR3 length is 19 residues. V was pared by 2 bases and J by 1 base, with 13 bases of the junction left unmatched. DNA of the CDR3: TGTGCCAGCAGTTTAACCCTCTTCGCCGGGACAGGAAGCAATCAGCCCCAGCATTTT. It is translated as CASSLTLFAGTGSNQPQHF.

This chain joins TRBV5-1 and TRBJ1-4; 7 bases match TRBD1. Germline CDR1 SGHRS, CDR2 YFSETQ. The CDR3 is 14 residues long. Trimming cost V 4 bases and J 5 bases; bases outside gene matches: 5. CDR3 sequence (DNA): TGCGCCAGCAGCCCGTCGACAGGGAATGAAAAACTGTTTTTT. This translates into CASSPSTGNEKLFF.

The gene calls are TRBV7-2 and TRBJ1-1; no definite D call. Germline V gene sequence: CDR1 SGHTA, CDR2 FQGNSA. The CDR3 is 12 residues long. V lost 5 bases and J lost 4, with 8 bases in between. CDR3 in amino acids: CASSTRTTEAFF. The CDR3, as DNA: TGTGCCAGCAGCACTCGTACCACTGAAGCTTTCTTT.

The chain carries TRBV7-9 and TRBJ1-4; D unclear. V shed 5 bases and J shed 3 bases, with 10 bases lying between them. This CDR3 is 14 amino acids long. From germline, CDR1 is SEHNR and CDR2 FQNEAQ (reference sequence). The CDR3: CASSLSMPNEKLFF. In DNA form, the CDR3 reads TGTGCCAGCAGCCTCAGTATGCCTAATGAAAAACTGTTTTTT.